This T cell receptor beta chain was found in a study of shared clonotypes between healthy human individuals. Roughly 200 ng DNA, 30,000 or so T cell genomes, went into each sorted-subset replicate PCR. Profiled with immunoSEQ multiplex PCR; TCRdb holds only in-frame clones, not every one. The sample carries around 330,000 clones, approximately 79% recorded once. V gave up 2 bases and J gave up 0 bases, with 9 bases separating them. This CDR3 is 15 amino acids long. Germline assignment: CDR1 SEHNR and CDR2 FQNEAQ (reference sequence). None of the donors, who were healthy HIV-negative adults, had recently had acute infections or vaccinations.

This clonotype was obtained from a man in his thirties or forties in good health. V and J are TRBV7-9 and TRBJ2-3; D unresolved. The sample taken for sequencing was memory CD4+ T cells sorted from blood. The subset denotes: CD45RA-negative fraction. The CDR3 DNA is TGTGCCAGCAGCTTACGACCCGCAAGCACAGATACGCAGTATTTT. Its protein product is CASSLRPASTDTQYF.